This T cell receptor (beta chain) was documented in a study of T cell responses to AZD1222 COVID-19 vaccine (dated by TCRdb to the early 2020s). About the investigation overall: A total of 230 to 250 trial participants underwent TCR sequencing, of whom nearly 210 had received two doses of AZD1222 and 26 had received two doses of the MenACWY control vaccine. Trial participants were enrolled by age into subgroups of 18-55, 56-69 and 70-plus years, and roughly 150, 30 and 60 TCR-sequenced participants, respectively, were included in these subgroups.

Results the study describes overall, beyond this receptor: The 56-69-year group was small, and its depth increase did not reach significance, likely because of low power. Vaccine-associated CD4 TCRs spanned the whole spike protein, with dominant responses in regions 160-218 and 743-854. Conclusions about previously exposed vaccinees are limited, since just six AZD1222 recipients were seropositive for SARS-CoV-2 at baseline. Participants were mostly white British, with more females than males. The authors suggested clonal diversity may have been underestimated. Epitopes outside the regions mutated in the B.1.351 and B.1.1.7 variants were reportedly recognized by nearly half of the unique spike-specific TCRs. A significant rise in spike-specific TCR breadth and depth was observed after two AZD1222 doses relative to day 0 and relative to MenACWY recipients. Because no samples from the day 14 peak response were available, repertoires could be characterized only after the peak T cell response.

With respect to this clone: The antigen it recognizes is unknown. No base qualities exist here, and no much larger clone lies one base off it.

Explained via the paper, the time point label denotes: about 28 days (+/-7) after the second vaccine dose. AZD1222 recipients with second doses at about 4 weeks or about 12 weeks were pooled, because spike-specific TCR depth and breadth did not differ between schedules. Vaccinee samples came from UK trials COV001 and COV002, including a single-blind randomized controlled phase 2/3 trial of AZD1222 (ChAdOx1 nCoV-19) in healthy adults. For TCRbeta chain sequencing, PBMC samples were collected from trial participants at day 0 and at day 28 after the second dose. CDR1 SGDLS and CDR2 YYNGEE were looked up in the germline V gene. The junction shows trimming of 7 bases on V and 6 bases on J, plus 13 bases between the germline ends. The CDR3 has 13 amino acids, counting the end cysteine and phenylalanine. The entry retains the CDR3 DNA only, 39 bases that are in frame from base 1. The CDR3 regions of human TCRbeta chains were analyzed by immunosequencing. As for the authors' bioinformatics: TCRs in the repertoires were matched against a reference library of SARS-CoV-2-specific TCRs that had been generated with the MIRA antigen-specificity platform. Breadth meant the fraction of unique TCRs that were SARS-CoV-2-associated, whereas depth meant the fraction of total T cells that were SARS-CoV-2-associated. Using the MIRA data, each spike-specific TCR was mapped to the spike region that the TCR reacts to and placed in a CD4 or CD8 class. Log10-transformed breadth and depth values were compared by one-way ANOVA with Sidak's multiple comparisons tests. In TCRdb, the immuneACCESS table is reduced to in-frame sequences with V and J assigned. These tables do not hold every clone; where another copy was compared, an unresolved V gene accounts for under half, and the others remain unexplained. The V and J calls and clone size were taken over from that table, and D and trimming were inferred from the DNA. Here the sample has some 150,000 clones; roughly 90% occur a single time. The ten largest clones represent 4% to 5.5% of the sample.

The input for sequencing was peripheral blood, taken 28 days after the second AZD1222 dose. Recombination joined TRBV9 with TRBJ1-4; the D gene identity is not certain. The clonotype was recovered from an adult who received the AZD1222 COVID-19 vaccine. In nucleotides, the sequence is TGTGCCAGCGGACGCTTGCAGGATGAAAAACTGTTTTTT. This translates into CASGRLQDEKLFF.